Listed here are 31 T cell receptor beta chains from one sample, sequenced in a study of Tregs in tolerant kidney transplant recipients. Sequencing was performed with immunoSEQ multiplex PCR; in TCRdb, only in-frame clones are kept and a portion is missing. Among 110,000 or so clones, about 90% were seen once, and the ten largest hold roughly 0.61%. The specimen was CD4+ T cells from blood. Receptors were obtained from a human donor in good health.

To note about this clone: Other DNA sequences in the sample encode the same CDR3. J is TRBJ1-5 and V is TRBV29-1; 8 bases map to TRBD1. Germline assignment: CDR1 SQVTM and CDR2 ANQGSEA. The CDR3 totals 12 residues. CDR3 coding DNA: TGCAGTGTAGGACAGGGCGATCAGCCCCAGCATTTT. Its translation: CSVGQGDQPQHF.

The rearrangement uses TRBV27 and TRBJ1-2; D not certain. This CDR3 is 12 amino acids long. Germline assignment: CDR1 MNHEY and CDR2 SMNVEV (reference sequence). Trimming left V 8 bases short and J 3 bases short, with 10 bases between. For the CDR3, the DNA is TGTGCCAGCTCCGGGCGGGACTATGGCTACACCTTC. Its protein product is CASSGRDYGYTF.

The chain recombines TRBV11-2 with TRBJ1-2, with D unresolved. The CDR3 runs 14 residues. V shed 5 bases and J shed 2 bases, with 12 bases lying between them. CDR1 is SGHAT and CDR2 is FQNNGV in the germline V gene. This CDR3 reads CASSQPTANYGYTF. CDR3 in DNA: TGTGCCAGCAGCCAACCCACGGCAAACTATGGCTACACCTTC.

The J gene is TRBJ1-4, the V gene TRBV19; the D is unclear. Trimming took off 6 bases at V and 1 base at J, with 12 bases between the two ends. The CDR3 runs to 15 residues. Germline CDR1 and CDR2: LNHDA and SQIVND (reference sequence). This CDR3 is CASSPDRGTNEKLFF. The CDR3 DNA reads TGTGCCAGTAGCCCTGACCGAGGAACTAATGAAAAACTGTTTTTT.

This chain connects TRBV10-2 to TRBJ2-7; either TRBD1 or TRBD2 may fit D (5 bases each). In germline, CDR1 is WSHSY, CDR2 SAAADI. Trimming removed 6 bases at V and 6 bases at J, with 12 bases between. This CDR3 spans 12 amino acids. This CDR3 reads CASRGEYAEQYF. The CDR3 DNA follows: TGCGCCAGCAGAGGGGAGTATGCCGAGCAGTACTTC.

V usage is TRBV6-6 and J usage is TRBJ2-7; D not resolved. Trimming took 0 bases from V and 5 from J, leaving 8 bases between them. Germline-derived CDR1 and CDR2 are MNHNY and SVGAGI (reference sequence). This CDR3 has 13 amino acids. CDR3 sequence (DNA): TGTGCCAGCAGTTACTCGATGTTACACGAGCAGTACTTC. Amino acids: CASSYSMLHEQYF.

The V call is TRBV5-6, the J call TRBJ1-6; D remains ambiguous. The V and J ends lost 3 bases and 0 bases respectively, with 10 bases between them. CDR1 SGHDT and CDR2 YYEEEE come from the germline V gene. There are 16 residues in the CDR3. CDR3 bases: TGTGCCAGCAGCTCCGATACCAGCTCCTATAATTCACCCCTCCACTTT. Its translation: CASSSDTSSYNSPLHF. Drawing the rest from reference TRBV5-6 and TRBJ1-6, the complete variable domain is DAGVTQSPTHLIKTRGQQVTLRCSPKSGHDTVSWYQQALGQGPQFIFQYYEEEERQRGNFPDRFSGHQFPNYSSELNVNALLLGDSALYLCASSSDTSSYNSPLHFGNGTRLTVT.

This chain links TRBV6-5 with TRBJ2-7; 7 bases fit TRBD1. J lost 0 bases, V lost 2 bases, and 4 bases had no gene match. The germline CDR1 and CDR2 sequences are MNHEY and SVGAGI. The CDR3 sequence is 15 residues long. The CDR3 DNA follows: TGTGCCAGCAGTTACGTCGCAGGGGGCTCCTACGAGCAGTACTTC. Translated, it gives CASSYVAGGSYEQYF.

The chain combines TRBV4-2 with TRBJ2-3, with TRBD2 matching 15 bases. CDR1 is LGHNA and CDR2 is YNFKEQ in the germline V gene. This CDR3 is built from 18 residues. V was pared by 1 base and J by 5 bases, with 7 bases of the junction left unmatched. CDR3 DNA sequence: TGTGCCAGCAGCCAAGCTCGGACTAGCGGGGGGGCAATAGATACGCAGTATTTT. Translation: CASSQARTSGGAIDTQYF.

The gene calls are TRBV2 and TRBJ2-3, with 9 bases that match TRBD2. There are 17 residues in the CDR3. V gave up 0 bases and J gave up 0 bases; unmatched junction bases: 4. CDR1 is SNHLY and CDR2 is FYNNEI in the germline V gene. CDR3 in DNA: TGTGCCAGCAGTGAAGCGCGGCTAGCGGGGAGCACAGATACGCAGTATTTT. It translates to CASSEARLAGSTDTQYF.

The V gene is TRBV5-1, the J gene TRBJ2-2; 10 bases agree with TRBD1. Per germline, CDR1 SGHRS and CDR2 YFSETQ. The CDR3 runs to 15 residues. Losses at the gene ends were 4 bases for V and 6 bases for J; bases not matched to a gene: 6. CDR3 sequence: CASSSGDRGAGELFF. In DNA, the CDR3 is TGCGCCAGCAGCAGCGGGGACAGGGGTGCCGGGGAGCTGTTTTTT.

The chain couples TRBV30 to TRBJ2-7; the D is unclear. Germline CDR1 reads GTSNPN; CDR2 reads SVGIG (reference sequence). There are 12 residues in the CDR3. V lost 5 bases to trimming and J lost 3 bases, with 11 bases between them. Written as DNA, the CDR3 is TGTGCCTGGGCTAGTTCCCGCTACGAGCAGTACTTC. It codes for CAWASSRYEQYF.

This sequence joins TRBV6-1 and TRBJ2-5, with 7 bases matching TRBD2. The CDR3 covers 15 residues. Germline V gives CDR1 MNHNS, CDR2 SASEGT. V gave up 2 bases and J gave up 4 bases; unmatched junction bases: 7. In DNA, the CDR3 is TGTGCCAGCAGTGAACAGAGCTCGGGGGGAGAGACCCAGTACTTC. Amino acids: CASSEQSSGGETQYF.

The gene calls are TRBV28 and TRBJ1-1, with D possibly matching TRBD1 (5 bases). Looked up from germline, CDR1 is MDHEN and CDR2 is SYDVKM. CDR3 size: 14 residues. Deletions cut 3 bases from V and 5 bases from J, with 13 bases between. The CDR3 loop is CASSLGGLVTEAFF. The DNA for the CDR3 is TGTGCCAGCAGTTTGGGGGGGTTGGTAACTGAAGCTTTCTTT.

This rearrangement joins TRBV19 to TRBJ2-3, with TRBD1 matching 8 bases. Germline CDR1 is LNHDA and CDR2 is SQIVND (reference sequence). V was clipped by 5 bases and J by 4 bases; unmatched bases: 5. CDR3 size: 14 residues. The CDR3 bases are TGTGCCAGTAGTTCAGGGGGCGCGTCAGATACGCAGTATTTT. Protein: CASSSGGASDTQYF.

This chain's CDR3 is CASSTSGGGGNTIYF. As DNA, the CDR3 is TGTGCCAGCAGTACCTCGGGGGGTGGTGGAAACACCATATATTTT. The chain combines TRBV6-5 with TRBJ1-3; D may be TRBD1 (5 bases). The CDR3 is 15 amino acids. The ends were cut back, 5 bases at V and 3 bases at J, with 14 bases in the middle. Germline-derived CDR1 and CDR2 are MNHEY and SVGAGI.

J is TRBJ2-7 and V is TRBV5-8; 9 bases are shared with TRBD1. Germline V lookup: CDR1 SGHTS, CDR2 YDEGEE. The V and J ends lost 3 bases and 2 bases, in that order; junction bases with no gene match: 0. CDR3 length equals 13 residues. The CDR3 spells CASSWTGAYEQYF. In DNA, the CDR3 is TGTGCCAGCAGCTGGACAGGGGCCTACGAGCAGTACTTC.

V usage is TRBV5-8 and J usage is TRBJ2-2; D call uncertain. Germline-derived CDR1 and CDR2 are SGHTS and YDEGEE. This CDR3 comprises 13 residues. Trimming took 5 bases from V and 5 from J, leaving 10 bases between them. The CDR3, as DNA: TGTGCCAGCAGAACCTACCGAACCGGGGAGCTGTTTTTT. Protein product: CASRTYRTGELFF.

V is TRBV2 and J is TRBJ1-2; D is perhaps TRBD1 (5 bases). The ends were cut back, 9 bases at V and 1 base at J, with 12 bases in the middle. The germline CDR1 and CDR2 sequences are SNHLY and FYNNEI. The CDR3 extends over 13 amino acids. CDR3 loop: CASRQKSNYGYTF. DNA of the CDR3: TGTGCCAGTAGACAGAAGAGTAACTATGGCTACACCTTC.

V is TRBV5-1 and J is TRBJ2-2, with TRBD2 identical over 7 bases. CDR1 is SGHRS and CDR2 is YFSETQ in the germline V gene. CDR3 length: 14 residues. V lost 5 bases, J lost 6 bases, and 7 bases stayed unmatched. DNA of the CDR3: TGCGCCAGCAGAATTGCGGGGGAGGCCGGGGAGCTGTTTTTT. Translated, it gives CASRIAGEAGELFF.

V is TRBV30 and J is TRBJ1-6; D is uncertain. Trimming left V 2 bases short and J 9 bases short, with 11 bases between. This CDR3 has 13 residues. CDR1 and CDR2 (germline): GTSNPN, SVGIG (reference sequence). The CDR3 DNA reads TGTGCCTGGAGTCTCAAACAGCGTTCACCCCTCCACTTT. It yields the protein CAWSLKQRSPLHF.

The V and J genes are TRBV30 and TRBJ2-5; D is uncertain. Germline assignment: CDR1 GTSNPN and CDR2 SVGIG (reference sequence). This CDR3 has 11 amino acids. The germline V and J ends were trimmed by 0 bases and 5 bases, with 4 bases remaining between them. In DNA, the CDR3 is TGTGCCTGGAGTGTACGGGAGACCCAGTACTTC. Its protein is CAWSVRETQYF.

This chain joins TRBV7-6 and TRBJ2-1, with a tentative D call TRBD2 (7 bases). The CDR3 has 16 amino acids. Germline-derived CDR1 and CDR2 are SGHVS and FNYEAQ. With 5 bases removed from V and 4 bases from J, the gap between germline ends came to 18 bases. CDR3 sequence reads: CASSRAGAGTYNEQFF. DNA for the CDR3: TGTGCCAGCAGCCGCGCGGGGGCGGGCACTTACAATGAGCAGTTCTTC.

V is TRBV5-6 and J is TRBJ1-1; 7 bases match TRBD1. Trimming removed 1 base from V and 1 base from J; junction bases left unmatched: 7. The germline CDR1 and CDR2 sequences are SGHDT and YYEEEE. The length of the CDR3 is 16 residues. The CDR3 bases are TGTGCCAGCAGCTTGTTGACGGGACAGAGGAACACTGAAGCTTTCTTT. Its translation: CASSLLTGQRNTEAFF. Together with reference TRBV5-6 and TRBJ1-1, the CDR3 gives the full variable domain: DAGVTQSPTHLIKTRGQQVTLRCSPKSGHDTVSWYQQALGQGPQFIFQYYEEEERQRGNFPDRFSGHQFPNYSSELNVNALLLGDSALYLCASSLLTGQRNTEAFFGQGTRLTVV.

The rearrangement uses TRBV19 and TRBJ1-5; no firm D call. This CDR3 has 18 amino acids. CDR1 is LNHDA and CDR2 is SQIVND in the germline V gene (reference sequence). The V end lost 5 bases, the J end lost 0 bases, and 20 bases lay between the germline ends. CDR3 residues: CASSSPRGKSYSNQPQHF. In nucleotides, the CDR3 is TGTGCCAGTAGTTCCCCCCGCGGAAAGTCTTATAGCAATCAGCCCCAGCATTTT.

The chain carries TRBV7-9 and TRBJ1-2; D call uncertain. The CDR3 has 13 residues. Deletions cut 3 bases from V and 7 bases from J, with 12 bases between. Germline values: CDR1 SEHNR, CDR2 FQNEAQ (reference sequence). The CDR3 sequence is CASSLAGVGGYTF. The CDR3 DNA is TGTGCCAGCAGCTTGGCCGGGGTGGGTGGCTACACCTTC.

The chain joins TRBV27 to TRBJ1-1; D is unresolved. The CDR3 covers 12 residues. V was clipped by 8 bases and J by 6 bases, with 13 bases between them. The germline CDR1 and CDR2 sequences are MNHEY and SMNVEV (reference sequence). CDR3 loop: CASAPKPSEAFF. CDR3 in DNA: TGTGCCAGCGCCCCCAAACCCTCTGAAGCTTTCTTT.

This chain links TRBV29-1 with TRBJ2-5, with D possibly matching TRBD1 (5 bases). Germline values: CDR1 SQVTM, CDR2 ANQGSEA. V was pared by 3 bases and J by 5 bases, with 13 bases between. The CDR3 has 13 residues. CDR3 amino acids: CSVDGFPGETQYF. The CDR3 nucleotides are TGCAGCGTTGACGGTTTCCCAGGGGAGACCCAGTACTTC. Supplemented by reference TRBV29-1 and TRBJ2-5, the full variable domain reads SAVISQKPSRDICQRGTSLTIQCQVDSQVTMMFWYRQQPGQSLTLIATANQGSEATYESGFVIDKFPISRPNLTFSTLTVSNMSPEDSSIYLCSVDGFPGETQYFGPGTRLLVL.

The V gene is TRBV20-1, the J gene TRBJ2-1, with D unresolved. V lost 3 bases, J lost 7 bases, and 7 bases lay in between. Germline lookup yields CDR1 DFQATT and CDR2 SNEGSKA (reference sequence). The CDR3 contains 11 residues. CDR3 DNA sequence: TGCAGTGCTAGCAGTCCAAATGAGCAGTTCTTC. Translating it yields CSASSPNEQFF.

This chain connects TRBV7-3 to TRBJ2-1, with a tentative D call TRBD1 (5 bases). This CDR3 comprises 17 residues. Germline CDR1 and CDR2: SGHTA and FQGTGA. Deletions cut 5 bases from V and 0 bases from J, with 17 bases between. The DNA of the CDR3 is TGTGCCAGCAGCCGCAAGGGGCAGGCGAGCTCCTACAATGAGCAGTTCTTC. Amino acids: CASSRKGQASSYNEQFF.

The chain links TRBV7-9 to TRBJ2-1, with TRBD1 matching 8 bases. The CDR3 contains 16 residues. Germline trimming cut 1 base from V and 7 bases from J; bases unmatched to any gene: 9. Per the germline V gene, CDR1 is SEHNR and CDR2 is FQNEAQ (reference sequence). The CDR3 DNA reads as TGTGCCAGCAGCTTAGTTAGGACAGGGTCGATTAATGAGCAGTTCTTC. It encodes CASSLVRTGSINEQFF.